This TCR beta chain stems from a study of siplizumab effects on memory and regulatory T cells. Study results and caveats: There appeared to be greater diversity in naive T cells than in memory cells, and naive T cells seemed major contributors to the alloresponse. Siplizumab produced a significant drop in alloreactive sequences attributable to unstimulated CD4+ memory cells.

As regards this clone: What it binds is unknown.

Per-sample assaying covered 95,000 to 100,000 TCR templates. Produced via immunoSEQ multiplex PCR; TCRdb's table is partial and in-frame only. The data contain some 100,000 clones, about 94% of them singletons. From germline, CDR1 is SGHNT and CDR2 YENEEA. CDR3 size: 13 residues. V lost 2 bases and J lost 0, with 5 bases in between. The rearrangement links TRBV11-3 to TRBJ2-7; perhaps TRBD2 as D (5 bases). Sequenced material: non-Treg CD4+ T cells sorted from blood. This sequence was found in a human donor in good health. The CDR3 DNA sequence: TGTGCCAGCAGCTTAACTAGCTCCTACGAGCAGTACTTC. This codes for CASSLTSSYEQYF.